Listed below are T cell receptor beta chains from one sample, sequenced in a study of shared clonotypes between healthy human individuals. The assay was immunoSEQ multiplex PCR, and TCRdb's table has in-frame clones only and misses some. Among around 2,000,000 clones listed, 85% to 95% were seen once. The sample consisted of naive CD8+ T cells from PBMCs. The receptors shown here come from a man aged 18 to 30 in good health. Some clones in this sample may be carry-over from other donors' samples. Both conserved end residues are part of each CDR3. Each record gives: V gene, J gene, clone size, D gene, CDR3 DNA, CDR3 protein. A D gene is named only where the DNA matches it firmly. Clone size is shown for a subset of rows, as once, few, many or a class of expanded clone.

v_gene: TRBV7-6; j_gene: TRBJ2-1; abundance: -; d_gene: TRBD1; CDR3nt: TGTGCCAGCAGCTTTCCGGTTACAGGGGGCGATGAGCAGTTCTTC; CDR3aa: CASSFPVTGGDEQFF
v_gene: TRBV9; j_gene: TRBJ2-3; abundance: once; d_gene: TRBD1; CDR3nt: TGTGCCAGCAGAGAGGGAGACAGGGGGTCTGCAGATACGCAGTATTTT; CDR3aa: CASREGDRGSADTQYF
v_gene: TRBV30; j_gene: TRBJ1-1; abundance: few; d_gene: -; CDR3nt: TGTGCCTGGACTGTGGGTGACACTGAAGCTTTCTTT; CDR3aa: CAWTVGDTEAFF
v_gene: TRBV11-2; j_gene: TRBJ2-7; abundance: -; d_gene: -; CDR3nt: TGTGCCAGCAGCCCGGAAGGGGGAGGCCCGTTTTACGAGCAGTACTTC; CDR3aa: CASSPEGGGPFYEQYF
v_gene: TRBV11-2; j_gene: TRBJ1-1; abundance: -; d_gene: -; CDR3nt: TGTGCCAGCAGCTTAAAGGGGACGGAGTCTGAAGCTTTCTTT; CDR3aa: CASSLKGTESEAFF
v_gene: TRBV14; j_gene: TRBJ1-1; abundance: -; d_gene: -; CDR3nt: TGTGCCAGCAGCCAAGGAAGGACGTCCAGGGAAGCTTTCTTT; CDR3aa: CASSQGRTSREAFF
v_gene: TRBV10-3; j_gene: TRBJ1-1; abundance: -; d_gene: -; CDR3nt: TGTGCCATCAGCGGACAAGGACTTCTGGGGACTGAAGCTTTCTTT; CDR3aa: CAISGQGLLGTEAFF
v_gene: TRBV27; j_gene: TRBJ2-7; abundance: -; d_gene: -; CDR3nt: TGTGCCAGCAGTTTACAAACTACTCAGGGTTACGAGCAGTACTTC; CDR3aa: CASSLQTTQGYEQYF
v_gene: TRBV7-3; j_gene: TRBJ2-3; abundance: -; d_gene: -; CDR3nt: TGTGCCAGCAGCTTACGCGAAGGCAGGGTAAATACGCAGTATTTT; CDR3aa: CASSLREGRVNTQYF
v_gene: TRBV9; j_gene: TRBJ2-4; abundance: -; d_gene: -; CDR3nt: TGTGCCAGCAGCGTAGGAGGGCCCATTCAGTACTTC; CDR3aa: CASSVGGPIQYF
v_gene: TRBV14; j_gene: TRBJ1-1; abundance: -; d_gene: -; CDR3nt: TGTGCCAGCAGCCAAGGTGGTTGGAACACTGAAGCTTTCTTT; CDR3aa: CASSQGGWNTEAFF
v_gene: TRBV5-6; j_gene: TRBJ1-2; abundance: -; d_gene: -; CDR3nt: TGTGCCAGCAGCGCGGGGGTCAACAGTCCCTATGGCTACACCTTC; CDR3aa: CASSAGVNSPYGYTF
v_gene: TRBV5-4; j_gene: TRBJ2-7; abundance: -; d_gene: -; CDR3nt: TGTGCCAGCAGCTTGGGGTCCATCGAGCAGTACTTC; CDR3aa: CASSLGSIEQYF
v_gene: TRBV5-4; j_gene: TRBJ2-1; abundance: -; d_gene: -; CDR3nt: TGTGCCAGCAGCTCCACTAGTTCTGAGCAGTTCTTC; CDR3aa: CASSSTSSEQFF
v_gene: TRBV6-5; j_gene: TRBJ2-3; abundance: -; d_gene: -; CDR3nt: TGTGCCAGTGCTAGCTATTACACAGATACGCAGTATTTT; CDR3aa: CASASYYTDTQYF
v_gene: TRBV27; j_gene: TRBJ2-1; abundance: -; d_gene: TRBD1; CDR3nt: TGTGCCAGCAGTTCTCCAGGACAGGGGGATTACAATGAGCAGTTCTTC; CDR3aa: CASSSPGQGDYNEQFF
v_gene: TRBV27; j_gene: TRBJ2-7; abundance: -; d_gene: TRBD2; CDR3nt: TGTGCCAGCAGGACCCTTGGACTAGCGCGCGAGCAGTACTTC; CDR3aa: CASRTLGLAREQYF
v_gene: TRBV28; j_gene: TRBJ2-7; abundance: -; d_gene: -; CDR3nt: TGTGCCAGCAGTCCTCCTCCGAAGCGGAGTACCTACGAGCAGTACTTC; CDR3aa: CASSPPPKRSTYEQYF
v_gene: TRBV28; j_gene: TRBJ2-7; abundance: once; d_gene: TRBD1; CDR3nt: TGTGCCAGCAGCTTGTGGGACAGGGGCTCCTACGAGCAGTACTTC; CDR3aa: CASSLWDRGSYEQYF
v_gene: TRBV7-8; j_gene: TRBJ1-5; abundance: -; d_gene: -; CDR3nt: TGTGCCAGCAGCTTAGGGACACCCTATAGCAATCAGCCCCAGCATTTT; CDR3aa: CASSLGTPYSNQPQHF
v_gene: TRBV7-8; j_gene: TRBJ1-1; abundance: -; d_gene: -; CDR3nt: TGTGCCAGCAGCTTAGTAGGCGGGGATGGAACTGAAGCTTTCTTT; CDR3aa: CASSLVGGDGTEAFF
v_gene: TRBV5-6; j_gene: TRBJ2-7; abundance: -; d_gene: -; CDR3nt: TGTGCCAGCAGCTTACCCGGGACGAACTCCTACGAGCAGTACTTC; CDR3aa: CASSLPGTNSYEQYF
v_gene: TRBV5-4; j_gene: TRBJ1-2; abundance: -; d_gene: -; CDR3nt: TGTGCCAGCAGCTTGGATTCCTGGGGGCACACCTTC; CDR3aa: CASSLDSWGHTF
v_gene: TRBV25-1; j_gene: TRBJ2-7; abundance: -; d_gene: -; CDR3nt: TGTGCCAGCAGGGCCGGGACCTCGCAGTACTTC; CDR3aa: CASRAGTSQYF
v_gene: TRBV9; j_gene: TRBJ1-2; abundance: -; d_gene: TRBD1; CDR3nt: TGTGCCAGCAGCCTATCCCGGACAGGGACAAATGGCTACACCTTC; CDR3aa: CASSLSRTGTNGYTF
v_gene: TRBV9; j_gene: TRBJ2-5; abundance: -; d_gene: -; CDR3nt: TGTGCCAGCAGCGTAGACGTGGGGACCCAGTACTTC; CDR3aa: CASSVDVGTQYF
v_gene: TRBV28; j_gene: TRBJ2-7; abundance: -; d_gene: TRBD2; CDR3nt: TGTGCCAGCAGTTCCCGCATAGCGGGCTACTCCTACGAGCAGTACTTC; CDR3aa: CASSSRIAGYSYEQYF
v_gene: TRBV4-2; j_gene: TRBJ2-7; abundance: -; d_gene: -; CDR3nt: TGTGCCAGCAGCCAAGCCGTGACCAGGTCCTACGAGCAGTACTTC; CDR3aa: CASSQAVTRSYEQYF
v_gene: TRBV6-1; j_gene: TRBJ2-7; abundance: -; d_gene: -; CDR3nt: TGTGCCAGCAGTGGCCCCCGGGAAGGGAAATCCTACGAGCAGTACTTC; CDR3aa: CASSGPREGKSYEQYF
v_gene: TRBV4-1; j_gene: TRBJ2-3; abundance: -; d_gene: -; CDR3nt: TGCGCCAGCAGCCAAGCTGGGAGCGCAGATACGCAGTATTTT; CDR3aa: CASSQAGSADTQYF
v_gene: TRBV7-9; j_gene: TRBJ2-1; abundance: -; d_gene: -; CDR3nt: TGTGCCAGCAGCTTCTCTCCGGTAGGGACCAATGAGCAGTTCTTC; CDR3aa: CASSFSPVGTNEQFF
v_gene: TRBV13; j_gene: TRBJ1-1; abundance: -; d_gene: -; CDR3nt: TGTGCCAGCAGCCCGGCGTCCCAGGCCGATGAAGCTTTCTTT; CDR3aa: CASSPASQADEAFF